What follows are 27 T cell receptor beta chains derived from one specimen sequenced in a study of cytomegalovirus exposure and HLA in healthy donors. The PCR made use of 60 Vbeta and 13 Jbeta primers. Sequenced by immunoSEQ multiplex PCR; TCRdb stores in-frame clones only, minus some. Of approximately 140,000 clones listed, about 78% were seen once; the top ten hold 2.8%. The sample consisted of PBMCs. Receptors were obtained from a male donor in good health and CMV-seronegative.

In this sample, this clone turned up once. The chain joins TRBV6-1 to TRBJ1-2; the D is unclear. In germline, CDR1 is MNHNS, CDR2 SASEGT. The length of the CDR3 is 15 residues. The V end lost 4 bases, the J end lost 5 bases, and 17 bases lay between the germline ends. The CDR3 DNA is TGTGCCAGCAGTGCCTGGTCGACACGACGATATGGCTACACCTTC. Translating gives CASSAWSTRRYGYTF.

This clone showed up just once. V and J are TRBV18 and TRBJ1-2; D gene unclear. CDR3 length: 14 residues. V was shortened by 3 bases and J by 12 bases, with 20 bases between the two germline ends. The germline gives CDR1 KGHSH, CDR2 LQKENI. The CDR3 region is CASSPPVGSGGHTF. CDR3 sequence (DNA): TGTGCCAGCTCACCGCCAGTGGGCAGCGGAGGCCACACCTTC.

V and J are TRBV14 and TRBJ1-4; 11 bases agree with TRBD1. Germline CDR1 SGHDN, CDR2 FVKESK. Trimming at V came to 3 bases and at J to 8 bases, leaving 8 bases not matched to a gene. The CDR3 has 16 residues. Here the CDR3 reads CASSQGGQGAYEKLFF. CDR3 coding DNA: TGTGCCAGCAGCCAGGGAGGACAGGGGGCTTACGAAAAACTGTTTTTT.

The chain carries TRBV5-1 and TRBJ1-3; D is possibly TRBD1 (5 bases). Trimming left V 0 bases short and J 0 bases short, with 10 bases between. CDR3 length: 16 residues. CDR1 SGHRS and CDR2 YFSETQ come from the germline V gene. The chain's CDR3 is CASSLATGVSGNTIYF. For the CDR3, the DNA is TGCGCCAGCAGCTTGGCGACGGGGGTCTCTGGAAACACCATATATTTT.

V gene TRBV9 combines with J gene TRBJ1-5, with a weak D call TRBD1 (6 bases). Germline CDR1 reads SGDLS; CDR2 reads YYNGEE. V was shortened by 7 bases and J by 0 bases, with 11 bases between the two germline ends. The CDR3 is 14 amino acids. CDR3 protein: CASAQGNSNQPQHF. In DNA, the CDR3 is TGTGCCAGCGCTCAGGGGAATAGCAATCAGCCCCAGCATTTT.

This clone appeared a few times. The chain joins TRBV5-5 to TRBJ1-1, with D possibly being TRBD1 (5 bases). The CDR3 is made up of 16 amino acids. With 4 bases removed from V and 1 base from J, the gap between germline ends came to 17 bases. The V gene's germline CDR1 is SGHKS and CDR2 YYEKEE (reference sequence). The CDR3 DNA follows: TGTGCCAGCAGCCAAGAATTGACAAGGGGGAACACTGAAGCTTTCTTT. This encodes CASSQELTRGNTEAFF.

V and J are TRBV10-2 and TRBJ2-7; possible D gene TRBD1, 5 bases. The CDR3 is made up of 13 amino acids. The V end lost 2 bases, the J end lost 4 bases, and 9 bases lay between the germline ends. Germline assignment: CDR1 WSHSY and CDR2 SAAADI. As DNA, the CDR3 is TGCGCCAGCAGTGAGGGACAACCTTACGAGCAGTACTTC. It is translated as CASSEGQPYEQYF.

The V and J genes are TRBV6-5 and TRBJ1-4; D ambiguous. With 2 bases removed from V and 0 bases from J, the gap between germline ends came to 7 bases. Germline V gives CDR1 MNHEY, CDR2 SVGAGI. The CDR3 extends over 15 amino acids. This chain's CDR3 is CASSYAETTNEKLFF. Here the CDR3 DNA reads TGTGCCAGCAGTTACGCAGAAACAACTAATGAAAAACTGTTTTTT.

This clone was found a few times. The chain joins TRBV5-6 to TRBJ1-5, with D hard to call. The CDR3 consists of 13 residues. Trimming left V 1 base short and J 0 bases short, with 2 bases between. Germline CDR1 and CDR2: SGHDT and YYEEEE. The CDR3 nucleotides are TGTGCCAGCAGCTTGCGTAGCAATCAGCCCCAGCATTTT. It encodes CASSLRSNQPQHF.

The chain links TRBV2 to TRBJ2-7; a weak D match, TRBD1 (7 bases). The CDR3 is 13 residues long. The germline V gene has CDR1 SNHLY and CDR2 FYNNEI. Trimming cost V 4 bases and J 12 bases, with 19 bases left between them. The CDR3 here is CASSARGTDGRYF. The DNA for the CDR3 is TGTGCCAGCAGTGCGCGCGGGACAGACGGACGGTACTTC.

This sequence joins TRBV7-9 and TRBJ1-1; no firm D call. The germline V gene has CDR1 SEHNR and CDR2 FQNEAQ (reference sequence). The CDR3 is 15 amino acids. Trimming removed 5 bases from V and 1 base from J, with 14 bases in between. CDR3 DNA: TGTGCCAGCAGCCCGAGCCGGGATTGGAACACTGAAGCTTTCTTT. Encoded protein: CASSPSRDWNTEAFF.

The gene calls are TRBV6-4 and TRBJ2-1; a possible D gene is TRBD2 (5 bases). V dropped 5 bases and J dropped 3 bases, with 20 bases sitting between them. Germline V CDR1 and CDR2: MRHNA, SNTAGT. The CDR3 spans 17 residues. The CDR3 bases are TGTGCCAGCAGTTACCCCTTGTGCCAGCGGCACTACAATGAGCAGTTCTTC. This translates into CASSYPLCQRHYNEQFF.

This clone was counted between two and nine times. V is TRBV19 and J is TRBJ1-1, with TRBD1 as a possible D gene (6 bases). CDR1 is LNHDA, CDR2 SQIVND, per germline (reference sequence). The ends were cut back, 6 bases at V and 5 bases at J, with 16 bases in the middle. The CDR3 has 14 amino acids. The CDR3 sequence: CASRFRGPRTEAFF. DNA of the CDR3: TGTGCCAGTAGATTCAGGGGCCCGAGGACTGAAGCTTTCTTT.

The rearrangement links TRBV7-6 to TRBJ1-1; 8 bases are a match to TRBD1. Germline V gene lookup returns CDR1 SGHVS and CDR2 FNYEAQ. The CDR3 has 15 residues. V gave up 5 bases and J gave up 1 base; unmatched junction bases: 6. CDR3 DNA: TGTGCCAGCAGCCCGCGACAGGGGCCGAACACTGAAGCTTTCTTT. Protein sequence: CASSPRQGPNTEAFF.

V is TRBV5-1 and J is TRBJ2-5; 8 bases fit TRBD1. Germline CDR1 reads SGHRS; CDR2 reads YFSETQ. V lost 7 bases to trimming and J lost 4 bases; unmatched junction nucleotides: 9. The CDR3 spans 14 residues. The CDR3 coding sequence is TGCGCCAGCGGCCCTAATGGACAGGGAGAGACCCAGTACTTC. Its translation: CASGPNGQGETQYF.

This chain links TRBV4-2 with TRBJ2-7; D may be TRBD2 (6 bases). The CDR3 is made up of 17 amino acids. In germline, CDR1 is LGHNA, CDR2 YNFKEQ. The V and J ends lost 0 bases and 2 bases respectively, with 17 bases between them. CDR3 protein: CASSQDMRRGSPYEQYF. CDR3 in DNA: TGTGCCAGCAGCCAAGATATGAGACGGGGGAGTCCCTACGAGCAGTACTTC.

V gene TRBV12-5 combines with J gene TRBJ1-5; D gene uncertain. The CDR3 contains 13 residues. Germline V CDR1 and CDR2: LGHNT, FRNRAP. Trimming pared 1 base from V and 4 bases from J, leaving 5 bases between. The DNA of the CDR3 is TGTGCTAGTGGTTTGGCCGTTAATCAGCCCCAGCATTTT. Translating gives CASGLAVNQPQHF.

This sequence joins TRBV7-8 and TRBJ2-7; 7 bases are a match to TRBD1. V lost 5 bases and J lost 3; bases outside the gene matches: 7. Germline lookup yields CDR1 SGHVS and CDR2 FQNEAQ. This CDR3 is built from 14 residues. In DNA, the CDR3 is TGTGCCAGCAGCGTGGGACAGTCCATCTACGAGCAGTACTTC. Its translation: CASSVGQSIYEQYF.

The CDR3 region is CASSGQMNTEAFF. In DNA, the CDR3 is TGTGCCAGCAGTGGACAGATGAACACTGAAGCTTTCTTT. V and J are TRBV6-1 and TRBJ1-1; possibly TRBD1 for D (5 bases). Per the germline V gene, CDR1 is MNHNS and CDR2 is SASEGT. CDR3 length: 13 amino acids. V shed 4 bases and J shed 0 bases, with 6 bases lying between them.

This clone has a handful of counts. The chain carries TRBV6-1 and TRBJ1-5; TRBD1 is a possible D gene (6 bases). CDR3 length: 14 amino acids. In germline, CDR1 is MNHNS, CDR2 SASEGT. V gave up 7 bases and J gave up 5 bases, with 15 bases separating them. The CDR3 protein is CASNQGWEDQPQHF. The CDR3 bases are TGTGCCAGCAACCAGGGGTGGGAAGATCAGCCCCAGCATTTT.

V is TRBV25-1 and J is TRBJ2-7, with 10 bases matching TRBD2. The germline V gene has CDR1 MGHDK and CDR2 SYGVNS. V was clipped by 3 bases and J by 1 base; unmatched bases: 6. The CDR3 totals 16 residues. Here the CDR3 DNA reads TGTGCCAGCAGTGACCCTGGGACTAGCGTGTCCTACGAGCAGTACTTC. Amino acids: CASSDPGTSVSYEQYF.

The chain recombines TRBV19 with TRBJ2-4; D perhaps matches TRBD2 (5 bases). The CDR3 totals 16 residues. Trimming removed 2 bases at V and 6 bases at J, with 17 bases between. Germline CDR1 is LNHDA and CDR2 is SQIVND (reference sequence). The CDR3 nucleotides read TGTGCCAGTAGTATAACGGGGTCCGTCCTCCCAAACATTCAGTACTTC. This gives the protein CASSITGSVLPNIQYF.

This rearrangement joins TRBV14 to TRBJ1-1; D unclear. The CDR3 spans 13 residues. The V and J ends lost 5 bases and 5 bases respectively, with 12 bases between them. The germline V gene has CDR1 SGHDN and CDR2 FVKESK. CDR3 DNA sequence: TGTGCCAGCAGCGTGGGAAGAGGGACTGAAGCTTTCTTT. It specifies CASSVGRGTEAFF.

This chain links TRBV30 with TRBJ1-5, with TRBD1 matching over 7 bases. Unmatched junction bases numbered 11, after V lost 3 bases and J lost 3 bases. The CDR3 is 16 residues long. Germline V gene sequence: CDR1 GTSNPN, CDR2 SVGIG (reference sequence). The CDR3 reads CAWSQPPTGTNQPQHF. CDR3 coding DNA: TGTGCCTGGAGCCAACCACCGACAGGGACCAATCAGCCCCAGCATTTT. The complete variable domain, with remaining parts taken from reference TRBV30 and TRBJ1-5, reads SQTIHQWPATLVQPVGSPLSLECTVEGTSNPNLYWYRQAAGRGLQLLFYSVGIGQISSEVPQNLSASRPQDRQFILSSKKLLLSDSGFYLCAWSQPPTGTNQPQHFGDGTRLSIL.

Remarks on this clone: Germline and junction disagree at one end, which may indicate a read error. The chain recombines TRBV6-6 with TRBJ1-2, with a weak D call TRBD1 (5 bases). The CDR3 length is 15 residues. Germline CDR1 and CDR2: MNHNY and SVGAGI (reference sequence). This chain's CDR3 is CASSYSSGRSYGYPF. The CDR3 DNA follows: TGTGCCAGCAGTTACTCGTCAGGGAGGTCCTATGGCTACCCCTTC.

The chain is built from TRBV7-9 and TRBJ1-5, with TRBD1 matching over 9 bases. This CDR3 has 16 amino acids. J gave up 4 bases and V 4 bases, and 8 bases lay outside the gene matches. Germline values: CDR1 SEHNR, CDR2 FQNEAQ (reference sequence). The DNA for the CDR3 is TGTGCCAGCAGCTCCGGGACAGGGTTTCGGAATCAGCCCCAGCATTTT. Its translation: CASSSGTGFRNQPQHF.

The chain links TRBV28 to TRBJ1-2; 8 bases are a match to TRBD1. Germline assignment: CDR1 MDHEN and CDR2 SYDVKM. J gave up 1 base and V 6 bases, and 13 bases lay outside the gene matches. This CDR3 is built from 17 residues. The CDR3 loop is CASRATGTGGRNYGYTF. The CDR3 region has the DNA TGTGCCAGCAGAGCTACCGGGACAGGCGGCCGTAACTATGGCTACACCTTC.